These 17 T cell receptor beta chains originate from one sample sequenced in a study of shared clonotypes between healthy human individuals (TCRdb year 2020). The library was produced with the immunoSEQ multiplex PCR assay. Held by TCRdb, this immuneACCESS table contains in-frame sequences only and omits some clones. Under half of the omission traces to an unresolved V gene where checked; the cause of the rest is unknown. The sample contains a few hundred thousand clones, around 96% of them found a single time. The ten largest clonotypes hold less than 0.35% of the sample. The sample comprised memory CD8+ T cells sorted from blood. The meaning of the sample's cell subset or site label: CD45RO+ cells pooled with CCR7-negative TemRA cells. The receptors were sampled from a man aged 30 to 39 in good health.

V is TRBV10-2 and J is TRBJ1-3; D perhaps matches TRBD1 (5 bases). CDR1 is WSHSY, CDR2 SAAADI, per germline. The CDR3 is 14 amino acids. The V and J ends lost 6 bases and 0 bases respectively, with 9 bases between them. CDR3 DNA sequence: TGCGCCAGCAGCCCAGGGACCTCTGGAAACACCATATATTTT. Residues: CASSPGTSGNTIYF.

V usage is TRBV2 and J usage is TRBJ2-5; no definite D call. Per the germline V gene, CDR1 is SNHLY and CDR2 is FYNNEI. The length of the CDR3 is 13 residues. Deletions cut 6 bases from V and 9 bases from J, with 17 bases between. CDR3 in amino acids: CASSASGFGAQYF. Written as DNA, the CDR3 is TGTGCCAGCAGCGCCTCAGGATTTGGAGCCCAGTACTTC.

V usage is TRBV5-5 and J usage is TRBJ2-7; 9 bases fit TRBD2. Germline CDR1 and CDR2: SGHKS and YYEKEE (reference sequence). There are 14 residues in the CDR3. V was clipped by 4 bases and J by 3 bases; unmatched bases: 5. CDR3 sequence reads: CASSPGTSFYEQYF. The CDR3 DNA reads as TGTGCCAGCAGCCCCGGGACTAGCTTCTACGAGCAGTACTTC.

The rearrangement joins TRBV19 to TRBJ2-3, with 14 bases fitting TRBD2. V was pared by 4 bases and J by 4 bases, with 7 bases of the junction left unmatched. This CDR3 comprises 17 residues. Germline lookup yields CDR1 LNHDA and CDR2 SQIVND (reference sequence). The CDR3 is CASSKGTSGRVSDTQYF. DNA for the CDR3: TGTGCCAGTAGTAAAGGGACTAGCGGGAGAGTCTCAGATACGCAGTATTTT.

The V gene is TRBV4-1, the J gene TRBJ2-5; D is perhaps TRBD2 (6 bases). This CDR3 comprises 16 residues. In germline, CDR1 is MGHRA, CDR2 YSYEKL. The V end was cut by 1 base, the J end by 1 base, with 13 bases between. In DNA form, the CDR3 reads TGCGCCAGCAGCCAAGCCGCTAGCGCAGTCCAAGAGACCCAGTACTTC. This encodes CASSQAASAVQETQYF.

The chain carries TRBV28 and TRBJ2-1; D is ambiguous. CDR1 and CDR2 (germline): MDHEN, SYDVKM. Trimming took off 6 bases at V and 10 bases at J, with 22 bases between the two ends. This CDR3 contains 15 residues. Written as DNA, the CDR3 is TGTGCCAGCAGCCCCATCCTGAGCTCCCTAGGGGAGCAGTTCTTC. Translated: CASSPILSSLGEQFF.

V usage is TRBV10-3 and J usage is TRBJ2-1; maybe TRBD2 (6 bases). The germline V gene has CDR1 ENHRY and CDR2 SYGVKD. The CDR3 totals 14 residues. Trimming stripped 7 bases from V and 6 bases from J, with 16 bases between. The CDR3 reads CAITMKAGGNEQFF. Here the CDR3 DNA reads TGTGCCATCACTATGAAAGCGGGTGGCAATGAGCAGTTCTTC.

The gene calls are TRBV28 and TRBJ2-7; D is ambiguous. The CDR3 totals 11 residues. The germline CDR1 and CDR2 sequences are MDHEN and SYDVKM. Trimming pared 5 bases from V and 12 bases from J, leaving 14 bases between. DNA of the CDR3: TGTGCCAGCAGTAAGCAAGGGATCTGGTACTTC. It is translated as CASSKQGIWYF.

For the CDR3, the DNA is TGTGCCAGCAGCTTTGTGAACACTGAAGCTTTCTTT. Translating gives CASSFVNTEAFF. The chain is built from TRBV11-2 and TRBJ1-1; D is ambiguous. Germline V lookup: CDR1 SGHAT, CDR2 FQNNGV. Trimming removed 3 bases from V and 0 bases from J, with 2 bases in between. The CDR3 is 12 amino acids.

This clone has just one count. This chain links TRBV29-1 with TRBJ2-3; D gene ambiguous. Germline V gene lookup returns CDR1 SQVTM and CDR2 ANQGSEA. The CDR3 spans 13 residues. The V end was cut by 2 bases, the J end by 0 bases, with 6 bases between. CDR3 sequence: CSVEPYSTDTQYF. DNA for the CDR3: TGCAGCGTTGAACCCTACAGCACAGATACGCAGTATTTT.

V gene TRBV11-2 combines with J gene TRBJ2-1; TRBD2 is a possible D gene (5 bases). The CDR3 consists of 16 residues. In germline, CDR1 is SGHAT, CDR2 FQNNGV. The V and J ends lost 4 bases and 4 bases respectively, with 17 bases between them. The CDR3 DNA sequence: TGTGCCAGCAGCTCCTTAAGCGGACGGAAGTACAATGAGCAGTTCTTC. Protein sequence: CASSSLSGRKYNEQFF.

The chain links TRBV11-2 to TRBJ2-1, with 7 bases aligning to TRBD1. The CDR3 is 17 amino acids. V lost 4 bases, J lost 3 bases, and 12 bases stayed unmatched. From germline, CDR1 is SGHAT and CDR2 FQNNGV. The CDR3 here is CASSSGRLGTVYNEQFF. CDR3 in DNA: TGTGCCAGCAGCTCGGGACGGTTGGGGACAGTCTACAATGAGCAGTTCTTC.

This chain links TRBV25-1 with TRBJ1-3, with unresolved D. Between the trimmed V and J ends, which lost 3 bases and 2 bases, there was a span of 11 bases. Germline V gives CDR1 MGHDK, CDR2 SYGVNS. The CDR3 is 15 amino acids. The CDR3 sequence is CASSDSSLPGNTIYF. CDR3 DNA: TGTGCCAGCAGTGATTCCTCACTACCTGGAAACACCATATATTTT.

The CDR3 bases are TGCGCCAGCAGTGGCGGCGGGAGCCCCCCTTCTAGCACAGATACGCAGTATTTT. Residues: CASSGGGSPPSSTDTQYF. J is TRBJ2-3 and V is TRBV4-1; 7 bases line up with TRBD2. The CDR3 length is 18 residues. Germline V gene lookup returns CDR1 MGHRA and CDR2 YSYEKL. Trimming removed 6 bases from V and 0 bases from J; junction bases left unmatched: 15.

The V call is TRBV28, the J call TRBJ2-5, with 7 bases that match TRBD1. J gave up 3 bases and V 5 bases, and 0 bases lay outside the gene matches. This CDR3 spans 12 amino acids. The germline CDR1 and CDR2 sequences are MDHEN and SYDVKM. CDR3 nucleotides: TGTGCCAGCAGTGGGACAGAAGAGACCCAGTACTTC. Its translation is CASSGTEETQYF.

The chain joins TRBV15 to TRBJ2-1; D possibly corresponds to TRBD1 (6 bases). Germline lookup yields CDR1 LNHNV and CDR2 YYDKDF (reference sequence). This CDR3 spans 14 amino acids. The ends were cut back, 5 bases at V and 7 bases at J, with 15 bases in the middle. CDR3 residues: CATSGTGLRNEQFF. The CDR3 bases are TGTGCCACCAGCGGTACAGGGCTCCGGAATGAGCAGTTCTTC.

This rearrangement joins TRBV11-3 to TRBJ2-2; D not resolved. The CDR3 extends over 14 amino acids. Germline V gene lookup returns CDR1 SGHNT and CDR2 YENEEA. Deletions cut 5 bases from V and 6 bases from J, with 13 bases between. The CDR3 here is CASSLSRVSGELFF. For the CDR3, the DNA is TGTGCCAGCAGCCTCTCTAGAGTTTCCGGGGAGCTGTTTTTT.